These 25 T cell receptor beta chains share one sample of origin, sequenced in a study of blood T cell repertoires in COVID-19. The protocol was immunoSEQ multiplex PCR, while the TCRdb copy is restricted to in-frame clones and leaves out a portion. The sample consists of 180,000 or so clones, 70% to 90% of them appearing once. Material for sequencing was peripheral blood. Receptors originate from a woman of 80 years or more in a cohort sampled during active or convalescent COVID-19.

The chain employs TRBV28 and TRBJ2-6; 16 bases map to TRBD2. Germline CDR1 is MDHEN and CDR2 is SYDVKM. The CDR3 runs 19 residues. Unmatched junction bases numbered 7, after V lost 6 bases and J lost 2 bases. DNA of the CDR3: TGTGCCAGCAGCCCGACGGGACTAGCGGGGGGGCCTGGGGCCAACGTCCTGACTTTC. The encoded protein is CASSPTGLAGGPGANVLTF.

The chain employs TRBV25-1 and TRBJ2-3, with TRBD2 matching 8 bases. The V and J ends lost 7 bases and 0 bases, in that order; junction bases with no gene match: 6. CDR3 length: 15 amino acids. The germline gives CDR1 MGHDK, CDR2 SYGVNS. The chain's CDR3 is CASTVAGSSTDTQYF. As DNA, the CDR3 is TGTGCCAGCACGGTAGCGGGGTCTAGCACAGATACGCAGTATTTT.

V and J are TRBV10-3 and TRBJ1-5, with D uncertain. V was trimmed by 1 base and J by 0 bases, leaving 4 bases between them. This CDR3 has 14 amino acids. Germline CDR1 is ENHRY and CDR2 is SYGVKD. This CDR3 reads CAISEWSSNQPQHF. CDR3 sequence (DNA): TGTGCCATCAGTGAGTGGAGTAGCAATCAGCCCCAGCATTTT.

The V and J genes are TRBV10-1 and TRBJ1-1; TRBD1 matches 9 bases. The length of the CDR3 is 15 residues. Germline CDR1 is WNHNN and CDR2 is SYGVQD (reference sequence). The trim removed 6 bases at V and 7 bases at J, leaving 12 bases unmatched. In DNA form, the CDR3 reads TGCGCCAGCAGCGATCCCGGGACAGGGAGAGATGAAGCTTTCTTT. Translating it yields CASSDPGTGRDEAFF.

This chain connects TRBV24-1 to TRBJ2-3; a weak D match, TRBD1 (6 bases). Trimming removed 4 bases at V and 2 bases at J, with 15 bases between. This CDR3 is built from 16 residues. Germline loops: CDR1 KGHDR, CDR2 SFDVKD. CDR3 loop: CATSEDPGVLTDTQYF. Written as DNA, the CDR3 is TGTGCCACCAGTGAGGATCCAGGGGTGCTCACAGATACGCAGTATTTT.

This clone showed up just a few times. This chain links TRBV10-1 with TRBJ2-1; no reliable D call. V was clipped by 3 bases and J by 10 bases, with 16 bases between them. The CDR3 loop spans 14 amino acids. CDR1 and CDR2 from the germline V gene are WNHNN and SYGVQD (reference sequence). Written as DNA, the CDR3 is TGCGCCAGCAGTGAAAACCCAATCGAGGAGGAGCAGTTCTTC. The encoded protein is CASSENPIEEEQFF.

The chain links TRBV2 to TRBJ1-6; TRBD1 is a possible D gene (6 bases). Germline CDR1 is SNHLY and CDR2 is FYNNEI. V lost 7 bases, J lost 6 bases, and 22 bases lay in between. This CDR3 has 17 residues. CDR3 in DNA: TGTGCCAGCACTTCAAGGGGGGGTCCCATTCTTAATTCACCCCTCCACTTT. Its translation: CASTSRGGPILNSPLHF.

This clone was seen once. This chain joins TRBV4-3 and TRBJ1-2; 8 nucleotides match TRBD1. Germline V gene sequence: CDR1 LGHNA, CDR2 YSLEER. Germline trimming cut 4 bases from V and 6 bases from J; bases unmatched to any gene: 4. The CDR3 runs to 13 residues. Here the CDR3 DNA reads TGCGCCAGCAGCCGAGGGACAGGTGATGGCTACACCTTC. Its translation is CASSRGTGDGYTF.

As DNA, the CDR3 is TGTGCCTGGAGTACCGAGCGGGAGCATCACACCGGGGAGCTGTTTTTT. Translated, it gives CAWSTEREHHTGELFF. The rearrangement joins TRBV30 to TRBJ2-2, with TRBD2 identical over 8 bases. The junction had 8 bases not matched to a gene; V was cut back by 2 bases and J by 3 bases. The CDR3 extends over 16 amino acids. Germline CDR1 GTSNPN, CDR2 SVGIG (reference sequence).

The chain recombines TRBV2 with TRBJ2-7; 9 bases align to TRBD1. Germline V gives CDR1 SNHLY, CDR2 FYNNEI. The CDR3 loop spans 13 amino acids. V lost 5 bases, J lost 6 bases, and 5 bases stayed unmatched. DNA of the CDR3: TGTGCCAGCAGTTTGGACAGGGGTGGCGAGCAGTACTTC. This sequence encodes CASSLDRGGEQYF.

V is TRBV28 and J is TRBJ1-1; D remains unclear. Germline V lookup: CDR1 MDHEN, CDR2 SYDVKM. CDR3 length equals 14 residues. Trimming took off 3 bases at V and 1 base at J, with 9 bases between the two ends. CDR3 loop: CASSFERENTEAFF. The CDR3 DNA is TGTGCCAGCAGTTTTGAGCGGGAGAACACTGAAGCTTTCTTT. The whole variable domain, remainder taken from reference TRBV28 and TRBJ1-1, is DVKVTQSSRYLVKRTGEKVFLECVQDMDHENMFWYRQDPGLGLRLIYFSYDVKMKEKGDIPEGYSVSREKKERFSLILESASTNQTSMYLCASSFERENTEAFFGQGTRLTVV.

This clone has more than one count but fewer than ten. The gene calls are TRBV12-3 or TRBV12-4 and TRBJ1-2; 8 bases are a match to TRBD1. This CDR3 comprises 13 residues. Losses at the gene ends were 5 bases for V and 8 bases for J; bases not matched to a gene: 7. The CDR3 coding sequence is TGTGCCAGCAGTATTCTGACAGGGGTCGGCTACACCTTC. This sequence encodes CASSILTGVGYTF.

The V call is TRBV7-9, the J call TRBJ2-1; D perhaps matches TRBD1 (7 bases). The germline V gene encodes CDR1 SEHNR and CDR2 FQNEAQ (reference sequence). Trimming left V 5 bases short and J 4 bases short, with 15 bases between. This CDR3 comprises 15 residues. CDR3 nucleotide sequence: TGTGCCAGCAGCCTACAGGGGACTGTTTACAATGAGCAGTTCTTC. It encodes CASSLQGTVYNEQFF.

The chain couples TRBV19 to TRBJ2-7; 10 bases match TRBD2. Germline trimming cut 6 bases from V and 3 bases from J; bases unmatched to any gene: 5. CDR3 length: 14 amino acids. In germline, CDR1 is LNHDA, CDR2 SQIVND (reference sequence). As DNA, the CDR3 is TGTGCCAGTAGGAGCGGGAGGGCCGTCTACGAGCAGTACGTC. Translation gives CASRSGRAVYEQYV.

V and J are TRBV10-2 and TRBJ1-3, with D perhaps TRBD1 (5 bases). Germline CDR1 WSHSY, CDR2 SAAADI. Trimming cost V 0 bases and J 0 bases, with 9 bases left between them. The CDR3 spans 16 residues. The CDR3 sequence: CASSESSGYSGNTIYF. DNA of the CDR3: TGCGCCAGCAGTGAGTCGTCAGGGTACTCTGGAAACACCATATATTTT.

The chain carries TRBV6-1 and TRBJ1-4; possible D gene TRBD1, 6 bases. CDR1 is MNHNS, CDR2 SASEGT, per germline. Trimming took off 6 bases at V and 2 bases at J, with 16 bases between the two ends. The CDR3 runs 16 residues. The DNA of the CDR3 is TGTGCCAGCAGCGAACTTGGGGGCAGGACTAATGAAAAACTGTTTTTT. This codes for CASSELGGRTNEKLFF.

The DNA of the CDR3 is TGTGCCAGCAGACGAAGTACACGAAACTATGGCTACACCTTC. Its protein product is CASRRSTRNYGYTF. The chain employs TRBV5-6 and TRBJ1-2; D is unclear. The CDR3 is made up of 14 amino acids. Germline CDR1 SGHDT, CDR2 YYEEEE. The V gene lost 5 bases and the J gene lost 2 bases, with 13 bases spanning the gap.

The sample holds a few counts of this clone. The chain links TRBV6-5 to TRBJ2-3; maybe TRBD2 (6 bases). The V gene's germline CDR1 is MNHEY and CDR2 SVGAGI. The CDR3 loop spans 15 amino acids. V lost 8 bases and J lost 1, with 16 bases in between. CDR3 protein: CASSRTGGGTDTQYF. The CDR3 bases are TGTGCCAGCTCCCGAACCGGGGGAGGCACAGATACGCAGTATTTT.

The chain combines TRBV5-1 with TRBJ2-7, with 7 nucleotides matching TRBD1. The CDR3 covers 14 residues. Germline V CDR1 and CDR2: SGHRS, YFSETQ. The trim removed 3 bases at V and 3 bases at J, leaving 6 bases unmatched. For the CDR3, the DNA is TGCGCCAGCAGCTCAAGACAGGGCGGCTACGAGCAGTACTTC. It encodes CASSSRQGGYEQYF. The full variable domain, with the rest looked up from reference TRBV5-1 and TRBJ2-7, is KAGVTQTPRYLIKTRGQQVTLSCSPISGHRSVSWYQQTPGQGLQFLFEYFSETQRNKGNFPGRFSGRQFSNSRSEMNVSTLELGDSALYLCASSSRQGGYEQYFGPGTRLTVT.

The chain carries TRBV18 and TRBJ1-6, with TRBD1 matching 7 bases. This CDR3 has 14 amino acids. The V segment lost 8 bases and the J segment 8 bases; nucleotides outside the gene matches: 9. Germline lookup yields CDR1 KGHSH and CDR2 LQKENI. The CDR3 here is CASHRQGVDSPLHF. In DNA, the CDR3 is TGTGCCAGCCACCGACAGGGCGTGGATTCACCCCTCCACTTT.

The rearrangement links TRBV3-1 (or the pseudogene TRBV3-2) to TRBJ2-2, with 8 bases lining up with TRBD2. CDR1 is LGHDT, CDR2 YNNKEL, per germline (reference sequence). The CDR3 runs to 18 residues. V trimming: 4 bases; J trimming: 2 bases; junction bases outside the gene matches: 12. CDR3 amino acids: CASSPPGGGGGNTGELFF. CDR3 nucleotides: TGTGCCAGCAGCCCGCCCGGGGGGGGCGGGGGTAACACCGGGGAGCTGTTTTTT.

The rearrangement uses TRBV10-3 and TRBJ1-2; 10 bases agree with TRBD1. The J segment lost 7 bases and the V segment lost 10 bases, leaving 18 bases of the junction unmatched. The CDR3 sequence is 16 residues long. From germline, CDR1 is ENHRY and CDR2 SYGVKD. The CDR3 loop reads CASGDRTGQGLGGYTF. The CDR3 bases are TGTGCCAGCGGCGATAGAACGGGACAGGGGTTGGGTGGCTACACCTTC.

V usage is TRBV27 and J usage is TRBJ2-1; 9 bases align to TRBD1. The CDR3 covers 14 residues. Per the germline V gene, CDR1 is MNHEY and CDR2 is SMNVEV (reference sequence). The trim removed 5 bases at V and 1 base at J, leaving 0 bases unmatched. CDR3 protein: CASSGQGSYNEQFF. The CDR3 region has the DNA TGTGCCAGCAGTGGACAGGGGTCCTACAATGAGCAGTTCTTC.

V gene TRBV28 combines with J gene TRBJ2-7; D remains unclear. The germline CDR1 and CDR2 sequences are MDHEN and SYDVKM. V gave up 10 bases and J gave up 1 base, with 8 bases separating them. The CDR3 length is 11 residues. The CDR3 sequence is CAISLSYEQYF. The DNA of the CDR3 is TGTGCCATCAGCCTATCCTACGAGCAGTACTTC.

J is TRBJ2-3 and V is TRBV7-2, with D possibly being TRBD2 (6 bases). CDR1 is SGHTA and CDR2 is FQGNSA in the germline V gene. V lost 5 bases to trimming and J lost 3 bases, with 18 bases between them. The CDR3 consists of 16 residues. In DNA form, the CDR3 reads TGTGCCAGCAGCCCATGGGGGGTATCAGAGACAGATACGCAGTATTTT. This gives the protein CASSPWGVSETDTQYF.